Listed below are T cell receptor beta chains from one sample, sequenced in a study of blood T cell repertoires in COVID-19. Method: immunoSEQ multiplex PCR; TCRdb's copy keeps in-frame clones and lacks some. The data show around 180,000 clones, with 88% seen just once and approximately 24% held by the top ten. The sample was peripheral blood. The receptors were sampled from a man between 60 and 70 years old with acute or convalescent COVID-19. CDR3s include the opening cysteine and the closing phenylalanine or tryptophan. The D gene is left open where the match is weak. The size field is filled for only some rows; it gives once, few, many or a size class.

d_gene,abundance,j_gene,v_gene,CDR3aa,CDR3nt
TRBD2,-,TRBJ2-7,TRBV7-2,CASSLVLAGASYEQYF,TGTGCCAGCAGCTTAGTCCTAGCGGGGGCCTCCTACGAGCAGTACTTC
TRBD1,once,TRBJ1-5,TRBV19,CASRQQGSNQPQHF,TGTGCCAGTAGACAACAGGGGAGCAATCAGCCCCAGCATTTT
-,few,TRBJ1-4,TRBV29-1,CSVVGATNEKLFF,TGCAGCGTTGTAGGGGCGACTAATGAAAAACTGTTTTTT
TRBD1,-,TRBJ1-4,TRBV28,CASSLLGTGANEKLFF,TGTGCCAGCAGTTTACTAGGGACAGGTGCTAATGAAAAACTGTTTTTT
TRBD2,-,TRBJ2-3,TRBV10-1,CASSESTGGDTQYF,TGCGCCAGCAGTGAGTCGACGGGGGGAGATACGCAGTATTTT
-,-,TRBJ1-2,TRBV19,CASKQGVYGYTF,TGTGCCAGTAAACAGGGCGTCTATGGCTACACCTTC
TRBD1,-,TRBJ1-4,TRBV5-6,CASSTRGREKLFF,TGTGCCAGCAGCACCAGGGGGCGTGAAAAACTGTTTTTT
TRBD1,-,TRBJ1-2,TRBV6-1,CASSEVRGQGAARGYTF,TGTGCCAGCAGTGAAGTTCGCGGACAGGGGGCCGCAAGGGGCTACACCTTC
-,-,TRBJ2-3,TRBV6-2/TRBV6-3,CASSYPPSAFTDTQYF,TGTGCCAGCAGTTACCCACCTAGCGCCTTCACAGATACGCAGTATTTT
TRBD2,-,TRBJ2-7,TRBV5-6,CASAGTSGEQYF,TGTGCCAGCGCCGGGACTAGCGGAGAGCAGTACTTC
-,-,TRBJ2-5,TRBV12-5,CASARGTQETQYF,TGTGCTAGTGCCCGGGGGACCCAAGAGACCCAGTACTTC
TRBD2,-,TRBJ2-3,TRBV7-9,CASSTGTSRADTQYF,TGTGCCAGCAGCACCGGGACTAGCCGGGCAGATACGCAGTATTTT
TRBD1,-,TRBJ2-2,TRBV10-3,CAITLTGGTGELFF,TGTGCCATCACCCTGACAGGGGGTACCGGGGAGCTGTTTTTT
TRBD2,-,TRBJ2-1,TRBV2,CASSAEASGTIEFF,TGTGCCAGCAGTGCCGAGGCTAGCGGGACCATTGAGTTCTTC
-,-,TRBJ1-1,TRBV6-4,CASSQSRVGANTEAFF,TGTGCCAGCTCCCAAAGTCGGGTTGGGGCGAACACTGAAGCTTTCTTT
-,-,TRBJ2-2,TRBV6-2/TRBV6-3,CASSYSGFSNTGELFF,TGTGCCAGCAGTTACTCTGGCTTTTCGAACACCGGGGAGCTGTTTTTT
-,-,TRBJ2-1,TRBV19,CASSIDSGYGYNEQFF,TGTGCCAGTAGTATAGATTCGGGGTATGGATACAATGAGCAGTTCTTC
TRBD2,-,TRBJ2-2,TRBV30,CAWSVSPGTTDTGELFF,TGTGCCTGGAGTGTCTCCCCCGGGACTACGGACACCGGGGAGCTGTTTTTT
-,-,TRBJ2-2,TRBV5-1,CASSLIQGATGELFF,TGCGCCAGCAGCTTGATACAGGGAGCCACCGGGGAGCTGTTTTTT
-,-,TRBJ1-1,TRBV18,CASSLNRATEAFF,TGTGCCAGCTCACTTAACAGGGCTACTGAAGCTTTCTTT
TRBD2,-,TRBJ2-3,TRBV6-1,CASSEAAGGPDTQYF,TGTGCCAGCAGTGAAGCAGCGGGGGGGCCGGATACGCAGTATTTT
-,-,TRBJ2-3,TRBV24-1,CATSDTDRRTQYF,TGTGCCACCAGTGATACGGACAGAAGGACGCAGTATTTT
TRBD1,-,TRBJ1-1,TRBV6-5,CASSQTGGSDTEAFF,TGTGCCAGCAGTCAAACAGGGGGCAGTGACACTGAAGCTTTCTTT
-,once,TRBJ2-7,TRBV7-2,CASSLMRDYYEQYF,TGTGCCAGCAGCTTAATGCGGGATTACTACGAGCAGTACTTC
TRBD1,few,TRBJ1-2,TRBV7-3,CASSDGLRTGRITF,TGTGCCAGCAGCGACGGCCTTAGGACAGGGAGAATCACCTTC
TRBD1,-,TRBJ1-1,TRBV19,CASSIERQGESEAFF,TGTGCCAGTAGTATAGAGCGACAGGGTGAGTCTGAAGCTTTCTTT